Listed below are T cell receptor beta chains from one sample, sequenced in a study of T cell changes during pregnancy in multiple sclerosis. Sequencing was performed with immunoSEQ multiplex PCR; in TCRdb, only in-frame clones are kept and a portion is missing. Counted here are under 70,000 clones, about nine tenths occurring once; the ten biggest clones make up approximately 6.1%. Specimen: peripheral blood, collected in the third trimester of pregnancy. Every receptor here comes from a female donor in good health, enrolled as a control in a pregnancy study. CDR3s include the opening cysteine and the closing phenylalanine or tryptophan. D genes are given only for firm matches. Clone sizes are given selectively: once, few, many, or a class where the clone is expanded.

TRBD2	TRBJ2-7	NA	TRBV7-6	CASSLGAGGSYEQYF	TGTGCCAGCAGCCTTGGCGCGGGAGGCTCCTACGAGCAGTACTTC
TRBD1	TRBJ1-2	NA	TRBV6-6	CASLPDRGGYGYTF	TGTGCCAGCCTCCCCGACAGGGGAGGGTATGGCTACACCTTC
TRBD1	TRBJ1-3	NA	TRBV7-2	CASSRPGQSSGNTIYF	TGTGCCAGCAGCCGCCCGGGACAGAGCTCTGGAAACACCATATATTTT
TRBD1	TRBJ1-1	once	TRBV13	CASSFEGQGARTEAFF	TGTGCCAGCAGCTTTGAGGGACAGGGGGCGCGGACTGAAGCTTTCTTT
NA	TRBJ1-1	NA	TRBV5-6	CASSFFQGNTEAFF	TGTGCCAGCAGCTTCTTTCAGGGGAACACTGAAGCTTTCTTT
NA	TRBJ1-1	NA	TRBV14	CASSQRSVNTEAFF	TGTGCCAGCAGCCAGAGGTCCGTGAACACTGAAGCTTTCTTT
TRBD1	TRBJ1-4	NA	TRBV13	CASSFGTGRLFF	TGTGCCAGCAGCTTCGGGACAGGGAGACTGTTTTTT
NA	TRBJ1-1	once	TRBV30	CAWSLDMNTEAFF	TGTGCCTGGAGTTTGGACATGAACACTGAAGCTTTCTTT
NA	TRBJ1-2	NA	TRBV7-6	CASSLAPLSYGYTF	TGTGCCAGCAGCTTAGCCCCTTTGTCCTATGGCTACACCTTC
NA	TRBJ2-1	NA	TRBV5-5	CASSLRLVTVSEQFF	TGTGCCAGCAGCTTAAGACTAGTTACGGTTAGTGAGCAGTTCTTC
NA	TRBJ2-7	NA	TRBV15	CATSSRGQTLSYEQYF	TGTGCCACCAGCAGCCGAGGACAGACCCTCTCCTACGAGCAGTACTTC
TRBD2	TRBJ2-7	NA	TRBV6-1	CASSVRTSGSEQYF	TGTGCCAGCAGTGTCAGGACTAGCGGTTCTGAGCAGTACTTC
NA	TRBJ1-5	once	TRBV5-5	CASSSGDVVLPQHF	TGTGCCAGCAGCTCGGGGGACGTTGTTTTGCCCCAGCATTTT
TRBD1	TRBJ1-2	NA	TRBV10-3	CAISYGTGNYGYTF	TGTGCCATCAGCTACGGGACAGGGAACTATGGCTACACCTTC
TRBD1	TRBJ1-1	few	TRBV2	CASTATGTLNTEAFF	TGTGCCAGCACCGCGACAGGGACGTTGAACACTGAAGCTTTCTTT
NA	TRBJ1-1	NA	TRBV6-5	CASSIQGPHTEAFF	TGTGCCAGCAGCATACAGGGCCCTCACACTGAAGCTTTCTTT
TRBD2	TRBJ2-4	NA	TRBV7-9	CASSLGRGGQNIQYF	TGTGCCAGCAGCTTAGGCCGGGGGGGGCAGAACATTCAGTACTTC
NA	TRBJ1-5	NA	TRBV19	CASSMGEGNQPQHF	TGTGCCAGTAGTATGGGTGAGGGTAATCAGCCCCAGCATTTT
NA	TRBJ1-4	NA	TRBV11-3	CASSGRGGANEKLFF	TGTGCCAGCAGTGGGCGGGGGGGGGCTAATGAAAAACTGTTTTTT
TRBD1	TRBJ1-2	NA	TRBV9	CASSTGGQGNYGYTF	TGTGCCAGCAGCACGGGGGGACAGGGCAACTATGGCTACACCTTC
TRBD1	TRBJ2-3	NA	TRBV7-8	CASSLDDREFTDTQYF	TGTGCCAGCAGCTTAGACGACAGGGAATTCACAGATACGCAGTATTTT
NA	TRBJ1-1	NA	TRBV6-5	CASSYMGAAFF	TGTGCCAGCAGTTATATGGGGGCGGCTTTCTTT
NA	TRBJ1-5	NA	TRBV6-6	CASIEDSTYQPQHF	TGTGCCAGCATCGAGGACAGTACGTATCAGCCCCAGCATTTT
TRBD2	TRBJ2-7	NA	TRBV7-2	CASSDSGGSYEQYF	TGTGCCAGCAGCGATAGCGGGGGCTCCTACGAGCAGTACTTC
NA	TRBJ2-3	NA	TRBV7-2	CASSETGVGTDTQYF	TGTGCCAGCAGCGAAACGGGGGTGGGCACAGATACGCAGTATTTT
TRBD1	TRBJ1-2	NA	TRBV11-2	CASSPTGGYGYTF	TGTGCCAGCAGCCCGACAGGGGGCTATGGCTACACCTTC
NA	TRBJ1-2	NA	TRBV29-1	CSVGDPTGFVYGYTF	TGCAGCGTTGGAGATCCTACAGGATTCGTCTATGGCTACACCTTC
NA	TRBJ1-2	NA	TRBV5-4	CASSLGESTYFYGYTF	TGTGCCAGCAGCTTGGGGGAGTCGACTTATTTCTATGGCTACACCTTC
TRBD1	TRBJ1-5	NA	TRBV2	CASSEGQGGNQPQHF	TGTGCCAGCAGTGAAGGACAGGGGGGCAATCAGCCCCAGCATTTT
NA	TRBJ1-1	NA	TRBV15	CATSREGDTEAFF	TGTGCCACCAGCAGAGAAGGGGACACTGAAGCTTTCTTT
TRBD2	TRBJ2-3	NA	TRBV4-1	CASSLGGAPDTQYF	TGCGCCAGCAGCCTCGGGGGGGCCCCAGATACGCAGTATTTT
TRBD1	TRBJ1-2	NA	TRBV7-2	CASSLAAGGVYGYTF	TGTGCCAGCAGCTTAGCGGCAGGGGGCGTCTATGGCTACACCTTC
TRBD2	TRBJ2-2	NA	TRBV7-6	CASVSGRGGELFF	TGTGCCAGCGTGAGCGGGAGGGGCGGGGAGCTGTTTTTT
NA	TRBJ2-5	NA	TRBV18	CASSPLPSQETQYF	TGTGCCAGCTCACCCCTGCCCAGCCAAGAGACCCAGTACTTC
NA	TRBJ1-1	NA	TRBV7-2	CASSFTTPNTEAFF	TGTGCCAGCAGCTTTACTACACCGAACACTGAAGCTTTCTTT
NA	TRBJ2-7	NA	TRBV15	CATSRSRGGAYEQYF	TGTGCCACCAGCAGGTCTAGGGGGGGTGCCTACGAGCAGTACTTC
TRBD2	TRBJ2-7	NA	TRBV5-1	CASSRIAGPYEQYF	TGCGCCAGCAGCCGGATAGCGGGACCGTACGAGCAGTACTTC
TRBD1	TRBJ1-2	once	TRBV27	CASRQQGFWGYTF	TGTGCCAGCAGGCAACAGGGGTTTTGGGGCTACACCTTC
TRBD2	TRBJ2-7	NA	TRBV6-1	CASSGGTSVYEQYF	TGTGCCAGCAGTGGGGGGACTAGCGTTTACGAGCAGTACTTC
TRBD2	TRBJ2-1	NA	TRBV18	CASSTRGGDNEQFF	TGTGCCAGCTCGACCCGGGGGGGGGACAATGAGCAGTTCTTC
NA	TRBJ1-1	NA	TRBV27	CASSYFGGPPGTEAFF	TGTGCCAGCAGTTACTTCGGGGGGCCTCCGGGGACTGAAGCTTTCTTT
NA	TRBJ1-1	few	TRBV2	CASLGQRGTEAFF	TGTGCCAGCCTAGGACAGAGGGGGACTGAAGCTTTCTTT